This T cell receptor beta chain was found in a study of T cells in Graves' hyperthyroidism and ophthalmopathy. The table lists this clonotype with many counts. The antigen is unknown. Template material for amplifying TCR beta CDR3 regions consisted of RNA transcripts. TCR CDR3 regions were first amplified by RT-PCR with HTBI primers. In TCRdb, the multiplex PCR reads were re-called with MiXCR into one record per CDR3 protein. The data contain around 600,000 distinct CDR3 sequences, 12% to 15% of them singletons. Study conclusions and caveats: Expanded thyroid clonotypes (above 0.001) were mostly also found in blood.

V gave up 1 base and J gave up 4 bases, with 11 bases separating them. The germline CDR1 and CDR2 sequences are SGHKS and YYEKEE (reference sequence). The CDR3 totals 14 residues. The chain is built from TRBV5-5 and TRBJ1-2; unclear D gene. The sample consisted of blood. The clonotype comes from a woman under 30 with Graves' ophthalmopathy. The CDR3: CASSLRRETYGYTF. Written as DNA, the CDR3 is TGTGCCAGCAGCTTGCGAAGGGAGACCTATGGCTACACCTTC.